This TCR beta chain emerged from a study of spatial heterogeneity in lung cancer. This clonotype has at least ten counts. Sample time point: blood at routine non-recurrence follow-up after resection. TCRdb re-called the 5' RACE reads with MiXCR, one entry per CDR3 protein. Of roughly 11,000 distinct CDR3 sequences in the sample, roughly a tenth were seen once. The V gene's germline CDR1 is KGHDR and CDR2 SFDVKD. The V and J ends lost 2 bases and 6 bases respectively, with 4 bases between them. The CDR3 has 12 amino acids. V gene TRBV24-1 combines with J gene TRBJ2-1, with D hard to call. The sample consisted of PBMCs, taken at follow-up. The sequence was collected from a female donor with early-stage non-small cell lung cancer. CDR3 sequence reads: CATSDSINEQFF. CDR3 coding DNA: TGTGCCACCAGTGATTCCATCAATGAGCAGTTCTTC.